One sample yielded the 31 T cell receptor beta chains listed below, sequenced in a study of blood T cell repertoires in COVID-19. The method was immunoSEQ multiplex PCR; TCRdb's version includes in-frame clones alone and lacks a portion of them. This table has about 120,000 clones, over 80% appearing once. Sequencing used peripheral blood. The receptors were sampled from a man under 40 with acute or convalescent COVID-19.

The chain couples TRBV5-1 to TRBJ2-5, with TRBD1 matching 11 bases. Germline-derived CDR1 and CDR2 are SGHRS and YFSETQ. This CDR3 is built from 15 residues. The ends lost 4 bases at V and 5 bases at J; junction bases unmatched: 7. The CDR3 nucleotides are TGCGCCAGCAGCCCCGGGACAGGGGGTCCGGAGACCCAGTACTTC. Its protein product is CASSPGTGGPETQYF.

Remarks on this clone: Other DNA variants within this sample encode the same CDR3. The CDR3 region is CASSVGQMNTEAFF. CDR3 DNA: TGTGCCAGCAGCGTGGGACAGATGAACACTGAAGCTTTCTTT. V is TRBV9 and J is TRBJ1-1; 7 bases match TRBD1. Unmatched junction bases numbered 1, after V lost 2 bases and J lost 0 bases. This CDR3 has 14 residues. Germline V gives CDR1 SGDLS, CDR2 YYNGEE.

This chain joins TRBV6-2 or TRBV6-3 and TRBJ1-5; the D is unclear. Trimming left V 2 bases short and J 5 bases short, with 13 bases between. The germline gives CDR1 MNHEY, CDR2 SVGEGT. The length of the CDR3 is 15 residues. In DNA form, the CDR3 reads TGTGCCAGCAGTTACGCGGTGGTGTCGCATCAGCCCCAGCATTTT. This encodes CASSYAVVSHQPQHF.

V and J are TRBV7-9 and TRBJ2-1; 13 bases align to TRBD2. The CDR3 length is 16 residues. With V trimmed by 5 bases and J by 4 bases, 5 bases remained unmatched. In germline, CDR1 is SEHNR, CDR2 FQNEAQ (reference sequence). CDR3 protein: CASSATSGRSYNEQFF. DNA for the CDR3: TGTGCCAGCAGCGCGACTAGCGGGAGGTCTTACAATGAGCAGTTCTTC.

The chain recombines TRBV4-3 with TRBJ1-6; D not resolved. Per the germline V gene, CDR1 is LGHNA and CDR2 is YSLEER. The CDR3 sequence is 15 residues long. V lost 0 bases to trimming and J lost 9 bases, with 12 bases between them. CDR3 nucleotides: TGCGCCAGCAGCCAAGATTTGTCAGTTGCTTCACCCCTCCACTTT. Protein: CASSQDLSVASPLHF.

This sequence joins TRBV30 and TRBJ2-2; 8 nucleotides agree with TRBD1. V shed 2 bases, J shed 5 bases, and the junction held 4 bases outside the gene matches. CDR1 and CDR2 from the germline V gene are GTSNPN and SVGIG (reference sequence). The CDR3 runs 14 residues. Here the CDR3 reads CAWSRQGATGELFF. DNA of the CDR3: TGTGCCTGGAGTCGGCAGGGGGCAACCGGGGAGCTGTTTTTT.

The chain has TRBV10-1 and TRBJ2-1; TRBD2 might be the D (5 bases). Trimming removed 3 bases at V and 9 bases at J, with 12 bases between. CDR3 length: 13 residues. Germline-derived CDR1 and CDR2 are WNHNN and SYGVQD (reference sequence). The CDR3 DNA reads TGCGCCAGCAGTGAAGACGGACTGGGTGAGCAGTTCTTC. This codes for CASSEDGLGEQFF.

The chain couples TRBV2 to TRBJ2-3; 9 nucleotides line up with TRBD2. Germline V lookup: CDR1 SNHLY, CDR2 FYNNEI. CDR3 length: 16 amino acids. Unmatched junction bases numbered 5, after V lost 2 bases and J lost 2 bases. DNA of the CDR3: TGTGCCAGCAGTGAACGGGGACTAGCCCTCACAGATACGCAGTATTTT. Its translation: CASSERGLALTDTQYF.

This chain joins TRBV19 and TRBJ2-1; D not certain. V shed 6 bases and J shed 2 bases, with 14 bases lying between them. Germline V CDR1 and CDR2: LNHDA, SQIVND (reference sequence). The CDR3 extends over 15 amino acids. The CDR3 DNA sequence: TGTGCCAGTAGCCTTAGTCCAATAACCTACAATGAGCAGTTCTTC. Its translation: CASSLSPITYNEQFF.

The V and J genes are TRBV3-1 (or the pseudogene TRBV3-2) and TRBJ1-2; TRBD1 matches 9 bases. This CDR3 has 14 residues. The germline V gene has CDR1 LGHDT and CDR2 YNNKEL (reference sequence). The J segment lost 6 bases and the V segment lost 6 bases, leaving 8 bases of the junction unmatched. The CDR3 reads CASRAGQGIDGYTF. The DNA of the CDR3 is TGTGCCAGCAGGGCCGGACAGGGGATCGATGGCTACACCTTC.

This chain connects TRBV27 to TRBJ2-1; the D gene is possibly TRBD2 (5 bases). Trimming stripped 4 bases from V and 8 bases from J, with 12 bases between. The CDR3 runs to 13 residues. Germline loops: CDR1 MNHEY, CDR2 SMNVEV (reference sequence). The CDR3 DNA follows: TGTGCCAGCAGTTCACCGATCGGGGATGAGCAGTTCTTC. This encodes CASSSPIGDEQFF.

The chain couples TRBV19 to TRBJ1-4, with TRBD1 matching over 7 bases. Germline lookup yields CDR1 LNHDA and CDR2 SQIVND (reference sequence). The CDR3 totals 15 residues. Losses at the gene ends were 6 bases for V and 6 bases for J; bases not matched to a gene: 10. The CDR3 DNA reads TGTGCCAGTAGGGACGACAGGGCGGTCTATGAAAAACTGTTTTTT. Amino acid sequence: CASRDDRAVYEKLFF. The variable domain in full, with the rest retrieved from reference TRBV19 and TRBJ1-4, is DGGITQSPKYLFRKEGQNVTLSCEQNLNHDAMYWYRQDPGQGLRLIYYSQIVNDFQKGDIAEGYSVSREKKESFPLTVTSAQKNPTAFYLCASRDDRAVYEKLFFGSGTQLSVL.

In its sample, this clone is medium-sized. This rearrangement joins TRBV6-6 to TRBJ2-7, with a tentative D call TRBD2 (5 bases). The CDR3 extends over 16 amino acids. Germline CDR1 reads MNHNY; CDR2 reads SVGAGI (reference sequence). The V end lost 0 bases, the J end lost 1 base, and 13 bases lay between the germline ends. The CDR3 loop is CASSYSSRDTSYEQYV. The CDR3 DNA follows: TGTGCCAGCAGTTACTCGAGTCGGGATACGTCCTACGAGCAGTACGTC.

CDR3 sequence reads: CASSSGHPNYGYTF. CDR3 DNA: TGCGCCAGCAGCTCTGGACATCCTAACTATGGCTACACCTTC. The chain employs TRBV5-1 and TRBJ1-2, with D possibly being TRBD1 (5 bases). The CDR3 spans 14 residues. Germline values: CDR1 SGHRS, CDR2 YFSETQ. V was clipped by 3 bases and J by 0 bases, with 9 bases between them.

This sequence joins TRBV18 and TRBJ1-1; 7 bases line up with TRBD1. J was trimmed by 2 bases and V by 3 bases; bases with no gene match: 9. Germline CDR1 is KGHSH and CDR2 is LQKENI. The CDR3 covers 16 residues. CDR3 residues: CASSPRGRGSNTEAFF. The DNA for the CDR3 is TGTGCCAGCTCACCTAGGGGCAGGGGGAGCAACACTGAAGCTTTCTTT. Full variable domain (remainder filled in from reference TRBV18 and TRBJ1-1): NAGVMQNPRHLVRRRGQEARLRCSPMKGHSHVYWYRQLPEEGLKFMVYLQKENIIDESGMPKERFSAEFPKEGPSILRIQQVVRGDSAAYFCASSPRGRGSNTEAFFGQGTRLTVV.

The rearrangement links TRBV6-5 to TRBJ2-1, with a possible D match to TRBD2 (7 bases). The CDR3 has 13 residues. The germline V gene has CDR1 MNHEY and CDR2 SVGAGI. V was clipped by 3 bases and J by 6 bases, with 9 bases between them. The CDR3 sequence: CASSYGGANEQFF. The CDR3 bases are TGTGCCAGCAGTTATGGGGGGGCCAATGAGCAGTTCTTC.

This clone was observed a single time. The CDR3 bases are TGTGCCAGCAGCTTGGGCAGACAAGAGACCCAGTACTTC. Translated: CASSLGRQETQYF. The V and J genes are TRBV5-6 and TRBJ2-5, with D hard to call. The CDR3 sequence is 13 residues long. Germline V CDR1 and CDR2: SGHDT, YYEEEE. V was shortened by 0 bases and J by 2 bases, with 5 bases between the two germline ends.

The chain recombines TRBV10-3 with TRBJ2-2, with 7 positions matching TRBD1. Germline CDR1 reads ENHRY; CDR2 reads SYGVKD. The V gene end was trimmed by 9 bases and the J gene end by 0 bases; junction bases not matched to a gene: 4. CDR3 length: 14 residues. The CDR3 spells CAITGATNTGELFF. The CDR3 nucleotides read TGTGCCATAACAGGGGCGACGAACACCGGGGAGCTGTTTTTT.

The chain combines TRBV7-9 with TRBJ2-3, with TRBD1 matching over 8 bases. The CDR3 runs to 14 residues. With V trimmed by 5 bases and J by 5 bases, 6 bases remained unmatched. Germline V gives CDR1 SEHNR, CDR2 FQNEAQ (reference sequence). The DNA of the CDR3 is TGTGCCAGCAGCCCCAGGGGGCGTGGAGATACGCAGTATTTT. Protein: CASSPRGRGDTQYF.

The table lists this clone with a few counts. The genes are TRBV9 and TRBJ2-2, with TRBD2 as a possible D gene (5 bases). The germline V gene has CDR1 SGDLS and CDR2 YYNGEE. V shed 1 base and J shed 4 bases, with 17 bases lying between them. The CDR3 is made up of 17 amino acids. CDR3 in DNA: TGTGCCAGCAGCGTATCCCCCGCCGCCCGGGGCACCGGGGAGCTGTTTTTT. Encoded protein: CASSVSPAARGTGELFF.

The CDR3 DNA follows: TGTGCCAGCAGCCAAGGGTTGGGGGAGGACAACACCATATATTTT. It is translated as CASSQGLGEDNTIYF. This rearrangement joins TRBV4-2 to TRBJ1-3, with D possibly matching TRBD1 (5 bases). This CDR3 is built from 15 residues. CDR1 and CDR2 from the germline V gene are LGHNA and YNFKEQ. The V end lost 1 base, the J end lost 7 bases, and 14 bases lay between the germline ends.

The chain has TRBV4-2 and TRBJ2-5; tentatively, D is TRBD1 (5 bases). The CDR3 length is 14 residues. The germline V gene has CDR1 LGHNA and CDR2 YNFKEQ. Trimming cost V 1 base and J 5 bases, with 11 bases left between them. The CDR3 bases are TGTGCCAGCAGCCAAGGGCAGGGTCTCGAGACCCAGTACTTC. Protein sequence: CASSQGQGLETQYF.

V gene TRBV12-3 or TRBV12-4 combines with J gene TRBJ1-5, with TRBD1 matching over 7 bases. The CDR3 runs to 13 residues. J was trimmed by 3 bases and V by 9 bases; bases with no gene match: 5. This CDR3 is CASSGQINQPQHF. CDR3 nucleotides: TGTGCCAGTTCGGGACAGATCAATCAGCCCCAGCATTTT.

This clone is a singleton in its sample. The rearrangement joins TRBV4-2 to TRBJ2-2; tentative D call: TRBD1 (5 bases). The CDR3 loop spans 14 amino acids. V was cut by 6 bases and J by 4 bases, with 12 bases left in between. Germline V CDR1 and CDR2: LGHNA, YNFKEQ. The DNA for the CDR3 is TGTGCCAGCAGACCCGACAGAATCACCGGGGAGCTGTTTTTT. This encodes CASRPDRITGELFF.

The chain uses TRBV5-4 and TRBJ1-2; 10 bases align to TRBD1. The CDR3 length is 14 residues. CDR1 is SGHNT, CDR2 YYREEE, per germline (reference sequence). With V trimmed by 2 bases and J by 6 bases, 4 bases remained unmatched. CDR3 loop: CASSFGQGEDGYTF. CDR3 coding DNA: TGTGCCAGCAGCTTTGGACAGGGGGAAGATGGCTACACCTTC.

The J gene is TRBJ2-1, the V gene TRBV6-1, with 12 bases aligning to TRBD2. This CDR3 has 19 amino acids. Trimming took 0 bases from V and 1 from J; bases not matched to a gene: 7. Germline-derived CDR1 and CDR2 are MNHNS and SASEGT. The CDR3 loop is CASSEAFSSGRGSYNEQFF. CDR3 coding DNA: TGTGCCAGCAGTGAAGCGTTTTCTAGCGGGAGGGGGTCCTACAATGAGCAGTTCTTC.

The chain recombines TRBV6-5 with TRBJ1-1; possible D gene TRBD1, 5 bases. Deletions cut 0 bases from V and 5 bases from J, with 16 bases between. CDR3 length: 16 amino acids. In germline, CDR1 is MNHEY, CDR2 SVGAGI. The CDR3 sequence is CASSYSGTRRGTEAFF. The CDR3 coding sequence is TGTGCCAGCAGTTACTCGGGGACGCGGAGGGGAACTGAAGCTTTCTTT.

This clone appeared a single time. This chain connects TRBV20-1 to TRBJ1-2; D unresolved. Trimming pared 3 bases from V and 4 bases from J, leaving 9 bases between. The germline V gene has CDR1 DFQATT and CDR2 SNEGSKA (reference sequence). The CDR3 is 12 residues long. CDR3 coding DNA: TGCAGTGCTAGTGGGCAGTTCTATGGCTACACCTTC. Protein product: CSASGQFYGYTF.

J is TRBJ2-3 and V is TRBV6-5; D perhaps matches TRBD2 (6 bases). The germline V and J ends were trimmed by 9 bases and 2 bases, with 15 bases remaining between them. From germline, CDR1 is MNHEY and CDR2 SVGAGI. This CDR3 comprises 14 residues. In DNA form, the CDR3 reads TGTGCCAGTACCGGGACTGGGCCCACAGATACGCAGTATTTT. It specifies CASTGTGPTDTQYF.

The V and J genes are TRBV18 and TRBJ1-4, with TRBD1 as a possible D gene (5 bases). This CDR3 is built from 16 residues. Looked up from germline, CDR1 is KGHSH and CDR2 is LQKENI. V was clipped by 0 bases and J by 8 bases, with 16 bases between them. The CDR3 region has the DNA TGTGCCAGCTCACCACCGGGACTGTGGCGGGGAGAAAAACTGTTTTTT. As protein: CASSPPGLWRGEKLFF.

The gene calls are TRBV21-1 and TRBJ1-2. TRBV21-1 is an annotated pseudogene. The CDR3 totals 14 residues. The CDR3 coding sequence is TGTGCCACCTCCGGGTCGGCCAGTAACTATGGCTACACCTTC. Amino acids: CATSGSASNYGYTF.